A single sample gave rise to the 25 T cell receptor beta chains below, sequenced in a study of blood T cell repertoires in COVID-19. Clones were read by immunoSEQ multiplex PCR, and TCRdb kept only the in-frame ones, dropping some. The sample has tens of thousands of clones, more than 85% seen once. The material sequenced was peripheral blood. The origin of the receptors is a man aged 60 to 75 with acute or convalescent COVID-19.

The rearrangement joins TRBV2 to TRBJ2-7, with 9 positions matching TRBD1. This CDR3 has 21 amino acids. Unmatched junction bases numbered 22, after V lost 0 bases and J lost 4 bases. Per germline, CDR1 SNHLY and CDR2 FYNNEI. The CDR3 loop reads CASSEALWDREIGRDEYEQYF. In nucleotides, the CDR3 is TGTGCCAGCAGTGAAGCGCTTTGGGACAGGGAAATTGGGCGAGATGAGTACGAGCAGTACTTC.

The chain employs TRBV29-1 and TRBJ2-5, with TRBD1 matching over 10 bases. V shed 3 bases, J shed 5 bases, and the junction held 3 bases outside the gene matches. This CDR3 spans 13 amino acids. The germline V gene encodes CDR1 SQVTM and CDR2 ANQGSEA. The CDR3: CSVDRTGGETQYF. Here the CDR3 DNA reads TGCAGCGTTGACCGGACAGGGGGTGAGACCCAGTACTTC. Drawing the rest from reference TRBV29-1 and TRBJ2-5, the complete variable domain is SAVISQKPSRDICQRGTSLTIQCQVDSQVTMMFWYRQQPGQSLTLIATANQGSEATYESGFVIDKFPISRPNLTFSTLTVSNMSPEDSSIYLCSVDRTGGETQYFGPGTRLLVL.

The CDR3 DNA follows: TGCGCCAGCAGCTTGGATCCGGGTTCACCCCTCCACTTT. This codes for CASSLDPGSPLHF. The chain has TRBV5-1 and TRBJ1-6; D unresolved. CDR1 is SGHRS and CDR2 is YFSETQ in the germline V gene. Between the trimmed V and J ends, which lost 0 bases and 9 bases, there was a span of 7 bases. The CDR3 runs to 13 residues.

Only one count was recorded for this clone. The V and J genes are TRBV7-3 and TRBJ2-5, with D perhaps matching TRBD2 (5 bases). CDR1 is SGHTA and CDR2 is FQGTGA in the germline V gene. CDR3 length: 14 amino acids. V lost 5 bases and J 7 bases, leaving 17 bases between the germline ends. The CDR3 reads CASSPDSTPGTQYF. CDR3 DNA: TGTGCCAGCAGCCCGGACTCAACTCCCGGGACCCAGTACTTC.

The chain joins TRBV13 to TRBJ2-4, with D possibly being TRBD1 (6 bases). The CDR3 contains 17 residues. Per germline, CDR1 PRHDT and CDR2 FYEKMQ (reference sequence). The V end was cut by 0 bases, the J end by 0 bases, with 12 bases between. This chain's CDR3 is CASSLGRGQLAKNIQYF. The DNA of the CDR3 is TGTGCCAGCAGCTTAGGCCGGGGACAATTAGCCAAAAACATTCAGTACTTC.

The chain has TRBV11-3 and TRBJ2-7, with D perhaps TRBD1 (5 bases). Germline CDR1 is SGHNT and CDR2 is YENEEA. The CDR3 length is 12 residues. V was shortened by 5 bases and J by 6 bases, with 11 bases between the two germline ends. In DNA, the CDR3 is TGTGCCAGCAGCCCCAGGACAACCGAGCAGTACTTC. Translation: CASSPRTTEQYF. The whole variable domain, remainder taken from reference TRBV11-3 and TRBJ2-7, is EAGVVQSPRYKIIEKKQPVAFWCNPISGHNTLYWYLQNLGQGPELLIRYENEEAVDDSQLPKDRFSAERLKGVDSTLKIQPAELGDSAVYLCASSPRTTEQYFGPGTRLTVT.

The chain has TRBV29-1 and TRBJ1-1; tentative D call: TRBD1 (6 bases). This CDR3 is 12 amino acids long. Trimming took 7 bases from V and 4 from J, leaving 13 bases between them. Looked up from germline, CDR1 is SQVTM and CDR2 is ANQGSEA. The CDR3: CSAEQGSTEAFF. DNA of the CDR3: TGCAGCGCGGAACAGGGATCCACTGAAGCTTTCTTT.

The chain joins TRBV11-2 to TRBJ2-5; 9 bases align to TRBD2. CDR1 is SGHAT, CDR2 FQNNGV, per germline. This CDR3 is 15 amino acids long. V lost 5 bases, J lost 2 bases, and 6 bases stayed unmatched. DNA for the CDR3: TGTGCCAGCAGCCCGGGGACTAGCAGACAAGAGACCCAGTACTTC. This translates into CASSPGTSRQETQYF.

The genes are TRBV6-5 and TRBJ2-7, with TRBD2 identical over 14 bases. J gave up 5 bases and V 7 bases, and 7 bases lay outside the gene matches. This CDR3 has 15 amino acids. CDR1 and CDR2 (germline): MNHEY, SVGAGI. The CDR3 here is CASMRLAGGSHEQYF. For the CDR3, the DNA is TGTGCCAGCATGCGACTAGCGGGAGGGTCCCACGAGCAGTACTTC.

This clone was picked up one time. The chain couples TRBV3-1 (or the pseudogene TRBV3-2) to TRBJ2-1; TRBD2 is a possible D gene (6 bases). Trimming removed 3 bases at V and 4 bases at J, with 28 bases between. Per the germline V gene, CDR1 is LGHDT and CDR2 is YNNKEL (reference sequence). The CDR3 consists of 20 residues. CDR3: CASSHRKLAGGGGAYNEQFF. The CDR3 region has the DNA TGTGCCAGCAGCCACCGCAAGCTCGCCGGGGGTGGAGGGGCGTACAATGAGCAGTTCTTC.

This sequence joins TRBV18 and TRBJ2-1; D gene uncertain. The CDR3 sequence is 13 residues long. Germline V gives CDR1 KGHSH, CDR2 LQKENI. Trimming left V 4 bases short and J 5 bases short, with 9 bases between. In DNA form, the CDR3 reads TGTGCCAGCTCACAAGGCCAGGACAATGAGCAGTTCTTC. It is translated as CASSQGQDNEQFF. The whole variable domain, filled in from reference TRBV18 and TRBJ2-1, reads NAGVMQNPRHLVRRRGQEARLRCSPMKGHSHVYWYRQLPEEGLKFMVYLQKENIIDESGMPKERFSAEFPKEGPSILRIQQVVRGDSAAYFCASSQGQDNEQFFGPGTRLTVL.

The chain couples TRBV24-1 to TRBJ2-1, with TRBD2 matching over 10 bases. V was clipped by 4 bases and J by 5 bases; unmatched bases: 10. This CDR3 spans 17 amino acids. Germline CDR1 KGHDR, CDR2 SFDVKD. The chain's CDR3 is CATSDHSTSGAHNEQFF. The CDR3 DNA is TGTGCCACCAGTGACCACTCCACTAGCGGGGCGCACAATGAGCAGTTCTTC.

The V call is TRBV19, the J call TRBJ2-5; no clear D gene. Germline V gene sequence: CDR1 LNHDA, CDR2 SQIVND (reference sequence). The germline V and J ends were trimmed by 3 bases and 9 bases, with 11 bases remaining between them. The CDR3 contains 12 residues. The DNA of the CDR3 is TGTGCCAGTAGTATCCGTTCTGAGGCCCAGTACTTC. It yields the protein CASSIRSEAQYF.

This clone was seen a few times. V usage is TRBV29-1 and J usage is TRBJ2-1, with 7 bases that match TRBD1. This CDR3 has 12 amino acids. V gave up 7 bases and J gave up 6 bases; unmatched junction bases: 6. The germline V gene has CDR1 SQVTM and CDR2 ANQGSEA. This CDR3 is CSETTGRNEQFF. The CDR3 DNA follows: TGCAGCGAGACGACAGGGCGCAATGAGCAGTTCTTC.

This chain joins TRBV6-4 and TRBJ1-5; TRBD1 agrees at 8 bases. This CDR3 is built from 14 residues. Trimming cost V 5 bases and J 7 bases; bases outside gene matches: 7. Germline assignment: CDR1 MRHNA and CDR2 SNTAGT. The CDR3 DNA reads as TGTGCCAGCAGTAACGGACAGGGCGGCCAGCCCCAGCATTTT. It is translated as CASSNGQGGQPQHF.

V is TRBV28 and J is TRBJ1-1; D is ambiguous. CDR3 length: 14 residues. Germline loops: CDR1 MDHEN, CDR2 SYDVKM. Trimming took 3 bases from V and 3 from J, leaving 11 bases between them. CDR3 DNA: TGTGCCAGCAGTTTGCGGGGAAGGGACACTGAAGCTTTCTTT. This codes for CASSLRGRDTEAFF.

The chain employs TRBV28 and TRBJ1-1, with 7 bases that match TRBD1. Germline loops: CDR1 MDHEN, CDR2 SYDVKM. The CDR3 consists of 15 residues. V shed 8 bases and J 0 bases; nucleotides not matched to a gene: 9. CDR3 sequence reads: CASLETGSMNTEAFF. In DNA form, the CDR3 reads TGTGCCAGCCTCGAGACAGGGTCCATGAACACTGAAGCTTTCTTT. The variable domain in full, completed from reference TRBV28 and TRBJ1-1, reads DVKVTQSSRYLVKRTGEKVFLECVQDMDHENMFWYRQDPGLGLRLIYFSYDVKMKEKGDIPEGYSVSREKKERFSLILESASTNQTSMYLCASLETGSMNTEAFFGQGTRLTVV.

This clone has a handful of counts. The V and J genes are TRBV28 and TRBJ2-7; TRBD2 is a possible D gene (6 bases). The CDR3 has 13 amino acids. The V end was cut by 2 bases, the J end by 3 bases, with 8 bases between. Germline V CDR1 and CDR2: MDHEN, SYDVKM. CDR3 in amino acids: CASSLISGYEQYF. The CDR3 region has the DNA TGTGCCAGCAGTTTAATTAGCGGCTACGAGCAGTACTTC.

J is TRBJ2-1 and V is TRBV7-9, with 8 positions matching TRBD2. The CDR3 loop spans 16 amino acids. The V gene end was trimmed by 2 bases and the J gene end by 4 bases; junction bases not matched to a gene: 7. Looked up from germline, CDR1 is SEHNR and CDR2 is FQNEAQ (reference sequence). Here the CDR3 reads CASSLMRIAGYNEQFF. The CDR3 DNA reads as TGTGCCAGCAGCTTAATGAGAATAGCGGGATACAATGAGCAGTTCTTC.

The chain carries TRBV4-3 and TRBJ2-1; 13 bases map to TRBD2. The CDR3 spans 19 residues. CDR1 is LGHNA, CDR2 YSLEER, per germline. Trimming took 4 bases from V and 4 from J; bases not matched to a gene: 13. CDR3: CASSPGSGLAGVSYNEQFF. CDR3 coding DNA: TGCGCCAGCAGCCCAGGCTCAGGACTAGCGGGAGTTTCGTACAATGAGCAGTTCTTC.

The chain combines TRBV6-2 or TRBV6-3 with TRBJ2-5; 8 positions match TRBD1. After removal of 2 bases from V and 1 base from J, the junction contained 3 bases not matched to a gene. The CDR3 covers 15 residues. Germline values: CDR1 MNHEY, CDR2 SVGEGT. CDR3 amino acids: CASSYRDRLQETQYF. The CDR3 region has the DNA TGTGCCAGCAGTTACAGGGACAGGCTCCAAGAGACCCAGTACTTC.

The chain carries TRBV10-3 and TRBJ1-4, with 9 bases fitting TRBD1. V lost 5 bases to trimming and J lost 0 bases; unmatched junction nucleotides: 7. The germline V gene has CDR1 ENHRY and CDR2 SYGVKD. The CDR3 is 17 amino acids. The CDR3 here is CAISPSGTGSTNEKLFF. The CDR3 region has the DNA TGTGCCATCAGTCCATCGGGGACAGGGTCAACTAATGAAAAACTGTTTTTT.

This rearrangement joins TRBV6-5 to TRBJ2-1, with 10 bases fitting TRBD2. The CDR3 sequence is 15 residues long. J was trimmed by 7 bases and V by 5 bases; bases with no gene match: 8. CDR1 and CDR2 (germline): MNHEY, SVGAGI. CDR3 bases: TGTGCCAGCAGTCCCCCGGGACTAGCGAGAAATGAGCAGTTCTTC. As protein: CASSPPGLARNEQFF.

The J gene is TRBJ2-3, the V gene TRBV14, with D perhaps TRBD1 (6 bases). The V gene's germline CDR1 is SGHDN and CDR2 FVKESK. The CDR3 has 14 residues. The V gene lost 2 bases and the J gene lost 4 bases, with 10 bases spanning the gap. The CDR3 here is CASSQTGTPDTQYF. Written as DNA, the CDR3 is TGTGCCAGCAGCCAAACCGGGACACCAGATACGCAGTATTTT.

This clone was detected only once. The J gene is TRBJ2-5, the V gene TRBV29-1; 10 bases are a match to TRBD1. This CDR3 has 17 amino acids. Germline V lookup: CDR1 SQVTM, CDR2 ANQGSEA. The J segment lost 3 bases and the V segment lost 6 bases, leaving 16 bases of the junction unmatched. The CDR3 coding sequence is TGCAGCGTAACCGGGACAGGGGTCCCATGGCGGAAAGAGACCCAGTACTTC. This codes for CSVTGTGVPWRKETQYF.